This T cell receptor (beta chain) was recovered during a study of blood T cell repertoires in COVID-19. About the research overall: Samples of COVID-19 (acute and convalescent) were obtained from the United States, Italy and Spain. Nucleic acid was either cDNA or gDNA, and it came from T cells, B-cell-depleted T cells, or PBMCs.

V shed 4 bases and J shed 7 bases, with 20 bases lying between them. There are 15 residues in the CDR3. From germline, CDR1 is SGHKS and CDR2 YYEKEE (reference sequence). How the authors handled the data: Nucleated cell counts were estimated from reference gene primer amplification. Profiling relied on immunoSEQ multiplex PCR, and the TCRdb table lists in-frame clones only, not all of them. That table gives V, J and clone size, and the DNA gave D and trimming. The table lists about 260,000 clones, 80% to 90% of them singletons, with 3.7% in the top ten. Sequences were obtained from peripheral blood. The sequence was obtained from a woman between 40 and 50 years old with acute or convalescent COVID-19. The rearrangement uses TRBV5-5 and TRBJ1-1; D may be TRBD1 (5 bases). CDR3 loop: CASSPPLGGLSEAFF. The CDR3 DNA sequence: TGTGCCAGCAGCCCTCCCTTGGGGGGACTTAGTGAAGCTTTCTTT.